The 24 T cell receptor beta chains below come from one sample, sequenced in a study of control samples from healthy donors and cancer patients. The data were produced by immunoSEQ multiplex PCR, yet TCRdb's version contains in-frame clones alone and is incomplete. The sample lists 150,000 to 200,000 clones, roughly 91% occurring once. The specimen sequenced was blood. The source is a woman aged 25 to 39 in good health.

V usage is TRBV29-1 and J usage is TRBJ2-1; D is uncertain. V lost 3 bases, J lost 6 bases, and 9 bases lay in between. The CDR3 spans 12 residues. Germline values: CDR1 SQVTM, CDR2 ANQGSEA. The chain's CDR3 is CSVDHTLNEQFF. The CDR3 DNA reads TGCAGCGTTGATCACACCCTCAATGAGCAGTTCTTC.

V usage is TRBV5-1 and J usage is TRBJ2-3; D is ambiguous. CDR3 length: 15 residues. V lost 4 bases and J 0 bases, leaving 12 bases between the germline ends. From germline, CDR1 is SGHRS and CDR2 YFSETQ. The CDR3: CASSPTTTSTDTQYF. The CDR3 DNA reads as TGCGCCAGCAGCCCTACAACTACTAGCACAGATACGCAGTATTTT.

This chain uses TRBV6-6 with TRBJ1-3, with unresolved D. This CDR3 has 13 amino acids. Germline V gene sequence: CDR1 MNHNY, CDR2 SVGAGI (reference sequence). The V gene lost 3 bases and the J gene lost 2 bases, with 5 bases spanning the gap. The CDR3 is CASSYNPGNTIYF. As DNA, the CDR3 is TGTGCCAGCAGTTATAATCCTGGAAACACCATATATTTT.

This chain joins TRBV21-1 and TRBJ1-3; the table's D call, TRBD1, has no DNA check behind it. TRBV21-1 is a recognized pseudogene. This CDR3 contains 15 residues. The CDR3 sequence: CASSENRGSGNTIYF. The CDR3 DNA sequence: TGTGCCAGCAGCGAGAACAGGGGTTCTGGAAACACCATATATTTT.

The CDR3 DNA follows: TGTGCCACCAGTGAGCGAACTAGCGGGAGGGCCACAGATACGCAGTATTTT. It specifies CATSERTSGRATDTQYF. The V gene is TRBV24-1, the J gene TRBJ2-3; TRBD2 agrees at 13 bases. Germline values: CDR1 KGHDR, CDR2 SFDVKD. This CDR3 comprises 17 residues. The V and J ends lost 4 bases and 2 bases, in that order; junction bases with no gene match: 5.

The V and J genes are TRBV5-1 and TRBJ2-3, with TRBD2 matching over 9 bases. There are 14 residues in the CDR3. Germline V lookup: CDR1 SGHRS, CDR2 YFSETQ. V lost 4 bases and J lost 3; bases outside the gene matches: 3. The CDR3 DNA is TGCGCCAGCAGCCCCGGACTAGCGACAGATACGCAGTATTTT. Translated, it gives CASSPGLATDTQYF.

The chain is built from TRBV5-1 and TRBJ2-7, with D possibly matching TRBD2 (5 bases). CDR3 length equals 14 residues. Germline lookup yields CDR1 SGHRS and CDR2 YFSETQ. The ends were cut back, 1 base at V and 5 bases at J, with 13 bases in the middle. CDR3 nucleotide sequence: TGCGCCAGCAGCTTGATGCTAGCAGGCGACGAGCAGTACTTC. Translating gives CASSLMLAGDEQYF.

V gene TRBV7-9 combines with J gene TRBJ1-1; D ambiguous. V dropped 3 bases and J dropped 0 bases, with 11 bases sitting between them. The CDR3 sequence is 15 residues long. The germline gives CDR1 SEHNR, CDR2 FQNEAQ (reference sequence). CDR3: CASSFGGSVNTEAFF. In DNA, the CDR3 is TGTGCCAGCAGCTTTGGAGGGAGTGTGAACACTGAAGCTTTCTTT. Using reference TRBV7-9 and TRBJ1-1 for the parts outside the CDR3, the full variable domain is DTGVSQNPRHKITKRGQNVTFRCDPISEHNRLYWYRQTLGQGPEFLTYFQNEAQLEKSRLLSDRFSAERPKGSFSTLEIQRTEQGDSAMYLCASSFGGSVNTEAFFGQGTRLTVV.

The rearrangement links TRBV5-1 to TRBJ1-3, with a weak D call TRBD1 (6 bases). The V gene lost 5 bases and the J gene lost 0 bases, with 9 bases spanning the gap. Germline V gene lookup returns CDR1 SGHRS and CDR2 YFSETQ. This CDR3 is built from 14 residues. The CDR3 DNA follows: TGCGCCAGCAGACAGGGAAACTCTGGAAACACCATATATTTT. Protein: CASRQGNSGNTIYF.

V and J are TRBV10-2 and TRBJ2-7; TRBD1 agrees at 10 bases. Per the germline V gene, CDR1 is WSHSY and CDR2 is SAAADI. V dropped 10 bases and J dropped 4; count of bases not matched to a gene: 4. The CDR3 contains 12 residues. CDR3 sequence reads: CATRQGAYEQYF. As DNA, the CDR3 is TGCGCCACCAGACAGGGGGCTTACGAGCAGTACTTC.

As to this clone: Other DNA sequences in the same sample also yield this CDR3. The chain carries TRBV12-3 or TRBV12-4 and TRBJ1-2; D gene uncertain. Trimming shortened V by 3 bases and J by 4 bases, and 6 bases separated the two germline ends. The CDR3 totals 12 residues. The CDR3 DNA reads TGTGCCAGCAGTTTGGGAACCTATGGCTACACCTTC. Translating gives CASSLGTYGYTF.

V is TRBV18 and J is TRBJ1-3; D remains ambiguous. CDR3 size: 15 residues. Germline assignment: CDR1 KGHSH and CDR2 LQKENI. Trimming took off 3 bases at V and 3 bases at J, with 12 bases between the two ends. CDR3 in amino acids: CASSPESGLGNTIYF. The CDR3 nucleotides are TGTGCCAGCTCACCGGAATCGGGCCTTGGAAACACCATATATTTT. The full variable domain, in which reference TRBV18 and TRBJ1-3 provide the parts outside the CDR3, is NAGVMQNPRHLVRRRGQEARLRCSPMKGHSHVYWYRQLPEEGLKFMVYLQKENIIDESGMPKERFSAEFPKEGPSILRIQQVVRGDSAAYFCASSPESGLGNTIYFGEGSWLTVV.

The V gene is TRBV10-3, the J gene TRBJ2-3; D is unclear. Between the trimmed V and J ends, which lost 4 bases and 0 bases, there was a span of 8 bases. This CDR3 comprises 14 residues. Germline V gene lookup returns CDR1 ENHRY and CDR2 SYGVKD. The CDR3: CAISVHSSTDTQYF. CDR3 nucleotides: TGTGCCATCAGTGTCCATTCTAGCACAGATACGCAGTATTTT.

Only one count was recorded for this clone. The chain couples TRBV2 to TRBJ1-5; no clear D gene. Germline assignment: CDR1 SNHLY and CDR2 FYNNEI. The CDR3 has 14 amino acids. V was cut by 6 bases and J by 0 bases, with 9 bases left in between. CDR3 loop: CASRQIYSNQPQHF. DNA of the CDR3: TGTGCCAGCAGACAGATTTATAGCAATCAGCCCCAGCATTTT.

This sequence joins TRBV4-3 and TRBJ2-7, with D perhaps matching TRBD2 (6 bases). Trimming removed 1 base from V and 4 bases from J, with 8 bases in between. This CDR3 region has 13 residues. Germline CDR1 and CDR2: LGHNA and YSLEER. DNA for the CDR3: TGCGCCAGCAGCCAAGCTCGGGGGTACGAGCAGTACTTC. Encoded protein: CASSQARGYEQYF.

The chain has TRBV3-1 (or the pseudogene TRBV3-2) and TRBJ1-3; 11 nucleotides align to TRBD1. From germline, CDR1 is LGHDT and CDR2 YNNKEL (reference sequence). This CDR3 region has 17 residues. The V and J ends lost 1 base and 2 bases, in that order; junction bases with no gene match: 4. The CDR3 nucleotides are TGTGCCAGCAGCCAAGGACCGGGACAGGGGGCTGGAAACACCATATATTTT. Its translation is CASSQGPGQGAGNTIYF.

This sequence joins TRBV7-6 and TRBJ2-3, with D possibly being TRBD2 (6 bases). This CDR3 is 16 amino acids long. The V end lost 5 bases, the J end lost 0 bases, and 15 bases lay between the germline ends. The germline V gene encodes CDR1 SGHVS and CDR2 FNYEAQ. CDR3 in amino acids: CASSPGGGRSTDTQYF. The CDR3 bases are TGTGCCAGCAGCCCCGGCGGAGGGCGAAGCACAGATACGCAGTATTTT.

This sequence joins TRBV3-1 (or the pseudogene TRBV3-2) and TRBJ1-2; D is uncertain. CDR1 LGHDT and CDR2 YNNKEL come from the germline V gene (reference sequence). V lost 1 base and J lost 4, with 7 bases in between. The CDR3 has 13 amino acids. The CDR3, as DNA: TGTGCCAGCAGCCAAGGGCATCTCTATGGCTACACCTTC. This gives the protein CASSQGHLYGYTF.

The rearrangement links TRBV18 to TRBJ1-1, with 7 bases matching TRBD1. The ends lost 4 bases at V and 8 bases at J; junction bases unmatched: 4. Germline loops: CDR1 KGHSH, CDR2 LQKENI. This CDR3 comprises 12 residues. CDR3 DNA: TGTGCCAGCTCACGAGCAGGGGGGGAAGCTTTCTTT. It translates to CASSRAGGEAFF.

This clone was found once. The V call is TRBV3-1 (or the pseudogene TRBV3-2), the J call TRBJ2-7; 7 bases line up with TRBD1. This CDR3 has 13 residues. The V gene's germline CDR1 is LGHDT and CDR2 YNNKEL (reference sequence). J was trimmed by 3 bases and V by 5 bases; bases with no gene match: 4. DNA for the CDR3: TGTGCCAGCAGCAACCGACAGGGCTACGAGCAGTACTTC. It is translated as CASSNRQGYEQYF.

This rearrangement joins TRBV28 to TRBJ1-1; D is perhaps TRBD1 (5 bases). V was trimmed by 4 bases and J by 5 bases, leaving 14 bases between them. Germline values: CDR1 MDHEN, CDR2 SYDVKM. CDR3 length: 14 residues. CDR3 residues: CASSYQGRRTEAFF. Here the CDR3 DNA reads TGTGCCAGCAGTTACCAGGGTAGAAGGACTGAAGCTTTCTTT.

In this sample, this clone turned up a few times. The chain links TRBV6-6 to TRBJ2-1; D is unclear. Germline lookup yields CDR1 MNHNY and CDR2 SVGAGI (reference sequence). Trimming took off 8 bases at V and 0 bases at J, with 8 bases between the two ends. The CDR3 is 13 amino acids. This chain's CDR3 is CASGSSSYNEQFF. CDR3 DNA: TGTGCCAGCGGATCGAGCTCCTACAATGAGCAGTTCTTC.

The chain combines TRBV11-1 with TRBJ1-2; 8 nucleotides align to TRBD1. Trimming removed 5 bases from V and 2 bases from J; junction bases left unmatched: 10. The CDR3 sequence is 16 residues long. CDR1 SGHAT and CDR2 FQDESV come from the germline V gene (reference sequence). The CDR3, as DNA: TGTGCCAGCAGCCCGACCCCGGGACAGGCAAACTATGGCTACACCTTC. Translation gives CASSPTPGQANYGYTF.

The chain has TRBV18 and TRBJ2-1; 7 positions match TRBD1. Trimming at V came to 6 bases and at J to 5 bases, leaving 10 bases not matched to a gene. Germline CDR1 KGHSH, CDR2 LQKENI. The CDR3 spans 15 residues. The CDR3 DNA is TGTGCCAGCTCGTCAAGGGGACAGTCGAACAATGAGCAGTTCTTC. Protein sequence: CASSSRGQSNNEQFF.